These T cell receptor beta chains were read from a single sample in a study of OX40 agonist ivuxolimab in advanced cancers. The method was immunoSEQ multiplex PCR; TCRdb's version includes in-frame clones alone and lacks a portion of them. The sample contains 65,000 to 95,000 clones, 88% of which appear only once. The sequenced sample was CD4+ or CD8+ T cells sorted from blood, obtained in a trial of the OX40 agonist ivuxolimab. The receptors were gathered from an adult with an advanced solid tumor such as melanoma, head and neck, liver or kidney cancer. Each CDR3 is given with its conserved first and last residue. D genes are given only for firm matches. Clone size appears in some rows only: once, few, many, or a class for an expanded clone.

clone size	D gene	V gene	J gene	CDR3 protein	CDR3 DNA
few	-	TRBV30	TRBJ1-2	CAWTAEPNYGYTF	TGTGCCTGGACGGCGGAGCCCAACTATGGCTACACCTTC
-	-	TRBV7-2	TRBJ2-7	CASSLVEGAYEQYF	TGTGCCAGCAGCTTAGTTGAAGGGGCCTACGAGCAGTACTTC
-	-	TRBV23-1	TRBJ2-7	CASSPGQSSYEQYF	TGCGCCAGCAGCCCCGGACAGAGCTCCTACGAGCAGTACTTC
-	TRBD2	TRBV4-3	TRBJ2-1	CASSYGREEEEFF	TGCGCCAGCTCCTACGGGCGGGAGGAGGAGGAGTTCTTC
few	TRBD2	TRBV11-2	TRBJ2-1	CASSFSRGRAYGEQFF	TGTGCCAGCAGCTTCTCGCGCGGGAGGGCGTACGGTGAGCAGTTCTTC
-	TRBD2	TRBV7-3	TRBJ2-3	CASSLHPRAGGIDTQYF	TGTGCCAGCAGCTTACACCCCCGAGCGGGAGGGATAGATACGCAGTATTTT
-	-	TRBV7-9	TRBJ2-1	CASSLSGGHGEQFF	TGTGCCAGCAGCTTATCGGGGGGCCACGGGGAGCAGTTCTTC
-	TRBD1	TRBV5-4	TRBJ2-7	CASSSPDRLSYEQYF	TGTGCCAGCAGCTCCCCGGACAGGTTAAGCTACGAGCAGTACTTC
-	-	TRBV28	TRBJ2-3	CASRRRLPTDTQYF	TGTGCCAGCAGGCGACGCCTCCCCACAGATACGCAGTATTTT
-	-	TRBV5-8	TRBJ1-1	CASSLLTVNTEAFF	TGTGCCAGCAGCTTGCTTACGGTGAACACTGAAGCTTTCTTT
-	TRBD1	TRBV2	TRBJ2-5	CASSGTGRETQYF	TGTGCCAGCAGTGGGACAGGGCGGGAGACCCAGTACTTC
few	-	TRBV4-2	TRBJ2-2	CASSQSVGRGTGELFF	TGTGCCAGCAGCCAATCTGTGGGGCGCGGCACCGGGGAGCTGTTTTTT
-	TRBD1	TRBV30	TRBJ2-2	CAWRPQGAGELFF	TGTGCCTGGAGACCCCAGGGGGCCGGGGAGCTGTTTTTT
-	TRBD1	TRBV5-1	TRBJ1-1	CASSLSGGAYTEAFF	TGCGCCAGCAGCTTATCAGGGGGCGCGTACACTGAAGCTTTCTTT
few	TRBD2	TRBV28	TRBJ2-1	CASSLGLAGFDEQFF	TGTGCCAGCAGTTTGGGACTAGCGGGTTTCGATGAGCAGTTCTTC
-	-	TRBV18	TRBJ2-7	CASSPLQGLEQYF	TGTGCCAGCTCACCACTGCAGGGACTCGAGCAGTACTTC
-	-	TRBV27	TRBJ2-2	CASMDSGVTGELFF	TGTGCCAGCATGGATAGCGGAGTCACCGGGGAGCTGTTTTTT
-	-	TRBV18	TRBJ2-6	CASSPGANVLTF	TGTGCCAGCTCACCTGGGGCCAACGTCCTGACTTTC
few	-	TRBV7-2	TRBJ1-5	CASSLVSGQPQHF	TGTGCCAGCAGCTTAGTCTCCGGACAGCCCCAGCATTTT
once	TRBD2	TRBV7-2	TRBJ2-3	CASSPAATSGRRGTDTQYF	TGTGCCAGCAGCCCGGCGGCGACTAGCGGGAGACGGGGCACAGATACGCAGTATTTT
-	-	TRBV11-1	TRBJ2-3	CASTKGVPDTQYF	TGTGCCAGCACCAAAGGAGTCCCAGATACGCAGTATTTT
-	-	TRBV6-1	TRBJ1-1	CASSQPGQEAFF	TGTGCCAGCAGTCAACCTGGACAGGAAGCTTTCTTT
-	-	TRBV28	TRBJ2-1	CASSFGTSSYNEQFF	TGTGCCAGCAGTTTCGGGACCAGCTCCTACAATGAGCAGTTCTTC
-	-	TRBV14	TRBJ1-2	CASSQARGGYGYTF	TGTGCCAGCAGCCAAGCGAGGGGCGGCTATGGCTACACCTTC